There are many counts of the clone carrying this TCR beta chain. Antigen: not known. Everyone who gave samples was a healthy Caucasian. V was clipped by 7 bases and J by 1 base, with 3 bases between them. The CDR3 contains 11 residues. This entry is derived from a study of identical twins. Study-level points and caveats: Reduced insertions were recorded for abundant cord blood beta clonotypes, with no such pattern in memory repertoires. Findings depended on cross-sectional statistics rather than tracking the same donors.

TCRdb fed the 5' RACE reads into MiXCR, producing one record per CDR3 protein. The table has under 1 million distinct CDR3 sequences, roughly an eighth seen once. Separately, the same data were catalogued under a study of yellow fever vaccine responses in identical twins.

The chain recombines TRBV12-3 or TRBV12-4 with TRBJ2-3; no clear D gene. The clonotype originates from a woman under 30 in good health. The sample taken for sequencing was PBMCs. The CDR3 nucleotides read TGTGCCAGCACCCGCACAGATACGCAGTATTTT. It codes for CASTRTDTQYF.